Listed here are 10 T cell receptor beta chains from one sample, sequenced in a study of T cells after posttransplantation cyclophosphamide. Assay used: immunoSEQ multiplex PCR; TCRdb lists only in-frame clones, some missing. Altogether some 40,000 clones were found in the sample, and no singletons occur. The specimen sequenced was PBMCs. The receptor set was obtained from a man aged 30 to 39 in good health and a related stem cell transplant donor.

In this sample, this clone turned up many times. The chain is built from TRBV4-2 and TRBJ1-2, with TRBD1 matching 7 bases. Germline CDR1 reads LGHNA; CDR2 reads YNFKEQ. Losses at the gene ends were 1 base for V and 0 bases for J; bases not matched to a gene: 5. This CDR3 has 16 amino acids. CDR3 amino acids: CASSQGRTGANYGYTF. The CDR3 DNA reads TGTGCCAGCAGCCAAGGGAGGACAGGCGCTAACTATGGCTACACCTTC.

This clone was detected many times. The V and J genes are TRBV27 and TRBJ1-1; D remains ambiguous. Looked up from germline, CDR1 is MNHEY and CDR2 is SMNVEV (reference sequence). The CDR3 is made up of 15 amino acids. V gave up 4 bases and J gave up 1 base, with 13 bases separating them. The chain's CDR3 is CASSSPYTGNTEAFF. The CDR3 DNA follows: TGTGCCAGCAGTTCCCCTTATACGGGGAACACTGAAGCTTTCTTT.

There are many counts of this clone. The V and J genes are TRBV6-4 and TRBJ2-5; TRBD2 matches at 13 bases. This CDR3 contains 15 residues. Germline V gives CDR1 MRHNA, CDR2 SNTAGT. V gave up 3 bases and J gave up 2 bases; unmatched junction bases: 0. The CDR3 bases are TGTGCCAGCAGTGAGACTAGCGGGGGGCAAGAGACCCAGTACTTC. This encodes CASSETSGGQETQYF.

In this sample, this clone turned up many times. The chain combines TRBV24-1 with TRBJ2-7; D perhaps matches TRBD1 (6 bases). V gave up 5 bases and J gave up 1 base, with 14 bases separating them. Looked up from germline, CDR1 is KGHDR and CDR2 is SFDVKD. The CDR3 totals 15 residues. The CDR3 nucleotides are TGTGCCACCAGTGGGCCAGGGGTCGGGTCCTACGAGCAGTACTTC. Protein sequence: CATSGPGVGSYEQYF.

In its sample, this clone was seen many times. The rearrangement uses TRBV18 and TRBJ1-6, with a weak D call TRBD1 (5 bases). The V end was cut by 2 bases, the J end by 7 bases, with 12 bases between. This CDR3 is built from 15 residues. Germline assignment: CDR1 KGHSH and CDR2 LQKENI. CDR3 loop: CASSPLGTTNSPLHF. CDR3 sequence (DNA): TGTGCCAGCTCACCATTAGGGACTACCAATTCACCCCTCCACTTT.

This clone has a count of ten or more. The rearrangement uses TRBV6-1 and TRBJ2-3; 11 bases line up with TRBD2. CDR1 MNHNS and CDR2 SASEGT come from the germline V gene. The CDR3 has 16 amino acids. Trimming at V came to 0 bases and at J to 2 bases, leaving 1 base not matched to a gene. This CDR3 is CASSEASGGATDTQYF. CDR3 nucleotide sequence: TGTGCCAGCAGTGAAGCTAGCGGGGGGGCCACAGATACGCAGTATTTT.

This clone has a handful of counts. V is TRBV5-6 and J is TRBJ2-2; D not resolved. V was trimmed by 1 base and J by 0 bases, leaving 7 bases between them. CDR1 and CDR2 from the germline V gene are SGHDT and YYEEEE. The CDR3 consists of 15 residues. CDR3 nucleotides: TGTGCCAGCAGCTTGCTGGGCCCGAACACCGGGGAGCTGTTTTTT. It specifies CASSLLGPNTGELFF.

The chain couples TRBV9 to TRBJ2-1; 11 bases map to TRBD2. V shed 4 bases, J shed 2 bases, and the junction held 8 bases outside the gene matches. The germline gives CDR1 SGDLS, CDR2 YYNGEE. This CDR3 is 17 amino acids long. The CDR3 here is CASSTALAGGTYNEQFF. The CDR3 coding sequence is TGTGCCAGCAGCACCGCTCTAGCGGGGGGTACCTACAATGAGCAGTTCTTC.

This clone was picked up many times. The rearrangement uses TRBV7-9 and TRBJ2-1; D possibly corresponds to TRBD1 (6 bases). Germline-derived CDR1 and CDR2 are SEHNR and FQNEAQ (reference sequence). The CDR3 runs to 16 residues. V lost 6 bases and J lost 4, with 19 bases in between. CDR3 loop: CASRPGTTFPYNEQFF. Here the CDR3 DNA reads TGTGCCAGCAGACCCGGGACAACCTTCCCTTACAATGAGCAGTTCTTC. The complete variable domain, with remaining parts taken from reference TRBV7-9 and TRBJ2-1, reads DTGVSQNPRHKITKRGQNVTFRCDPISEHNRLYWYRQTLGQGPEFLTYFQNEAQLEKSRLLSDRFSAERPKGSFSTLEIQRTEQGDSAMYLCASRPGTTFPYNEQFFGPGTRLTVL.

There are many counts of this clone. The chain combines TRBV7-2 with TRBJ2-2; 8 nucleotides line up with TRBD1. This CDR3 has 16 amino acids. Germline V gene data show CDR1 as SGHTA and CDR2 as FQGNSA. Losses at the gene ends were 2 bases for V and 5 bases for J; bases not matched to a gene: 7. As DNA, the CDR3 is TGTGCCAGCAGCTTACTGCAGGGGGCTAGGACCGGGGAGCTGTTTTTT. It translates to CASSLLQGARTGELFF.